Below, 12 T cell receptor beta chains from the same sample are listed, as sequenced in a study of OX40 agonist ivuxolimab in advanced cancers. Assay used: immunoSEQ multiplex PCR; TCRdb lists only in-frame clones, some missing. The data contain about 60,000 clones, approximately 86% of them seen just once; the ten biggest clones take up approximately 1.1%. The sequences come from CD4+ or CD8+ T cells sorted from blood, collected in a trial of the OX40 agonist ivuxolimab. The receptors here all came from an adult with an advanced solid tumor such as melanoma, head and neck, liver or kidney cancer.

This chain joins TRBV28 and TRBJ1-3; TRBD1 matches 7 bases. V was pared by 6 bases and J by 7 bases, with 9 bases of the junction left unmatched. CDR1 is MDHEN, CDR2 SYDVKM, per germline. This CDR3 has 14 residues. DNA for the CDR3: TGTGCCAGCAGCCAAGGGACAGCCGGGAACACCATATATTTT. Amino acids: CASSQGTAGNTIYF.

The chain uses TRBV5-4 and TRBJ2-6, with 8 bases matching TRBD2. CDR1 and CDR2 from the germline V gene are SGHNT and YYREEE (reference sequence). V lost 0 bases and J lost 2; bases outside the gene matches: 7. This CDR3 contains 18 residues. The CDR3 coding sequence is TGTGCCAGCAGCTTGGTGTCTGTGACTAGCGCTGGGGCCAACGTCCTGACTTTC. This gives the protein CASSLVSVTSAGANVLTF. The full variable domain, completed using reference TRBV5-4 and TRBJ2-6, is ETGVTQSPTHLIKTRGQQVTLRCSSQSGHNTVSWYQQALGQGPQFIFQYYREEENGRGNFPPRFSGLQFPNYSSELNVNALELDDSALYLCASSLVSVTSAGANVLTFGAGSRLTVL.

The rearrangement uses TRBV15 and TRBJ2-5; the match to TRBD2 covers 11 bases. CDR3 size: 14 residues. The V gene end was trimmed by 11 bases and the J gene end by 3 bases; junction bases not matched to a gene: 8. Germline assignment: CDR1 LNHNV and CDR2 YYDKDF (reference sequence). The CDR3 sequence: CASRLAGGEETQYF. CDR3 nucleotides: TGTGCCTCAAGATTAGCGGGAGGGGAAGAGACCCAGTACTTC.

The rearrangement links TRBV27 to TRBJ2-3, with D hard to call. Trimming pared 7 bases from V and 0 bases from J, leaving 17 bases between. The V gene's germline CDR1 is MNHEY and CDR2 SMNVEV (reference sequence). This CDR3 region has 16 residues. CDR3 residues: CASKVDGATSTDTQYF. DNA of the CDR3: TGTGCCAGCAAGGTCGACGGAGCCACTAGCACAGATACGCAGTATTTT.

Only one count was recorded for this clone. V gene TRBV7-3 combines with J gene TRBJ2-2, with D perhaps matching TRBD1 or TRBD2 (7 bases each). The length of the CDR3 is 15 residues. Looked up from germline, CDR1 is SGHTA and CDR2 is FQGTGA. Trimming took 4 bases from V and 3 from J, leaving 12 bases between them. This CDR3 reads CASSSRGGDTGELFF. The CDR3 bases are TGTGCCAGCAGCTCCAGGGGGGGTGACACCGGGGAGCTGTTTTTT.

CDR3 in amino acids: CASSLSPQETQYF. The CDR3 region has the DNA TGTGCCAGCAGCTTAAGCCCCCAAGAGACCCAGTACTTC. This sequence joins TRBV7-3 and TRBJ2-5; D unresolved. With 1 base removed from V and 1 base from J, the gap between germline ends came to 4 bases. Germline values: CDR1 SGHTA, CDR2 FQGTGA. CDR3 size: 13 residues.

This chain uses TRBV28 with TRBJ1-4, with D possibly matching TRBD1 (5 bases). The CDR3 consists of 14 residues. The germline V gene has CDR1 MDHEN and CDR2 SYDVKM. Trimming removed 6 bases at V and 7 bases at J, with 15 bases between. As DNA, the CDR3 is TGTGCCAGCAGATCACCAGGGCTGAGTGAAAAACTGTTTTTT. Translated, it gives CASRSPGLSEKLFF.

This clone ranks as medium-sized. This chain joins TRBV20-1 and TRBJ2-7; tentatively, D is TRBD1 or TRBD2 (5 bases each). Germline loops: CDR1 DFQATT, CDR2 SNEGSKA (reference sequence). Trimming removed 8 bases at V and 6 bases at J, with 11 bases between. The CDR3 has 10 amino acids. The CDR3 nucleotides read TGCAGTTCGGGGACGGGCGAGCAGTACTTC. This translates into CSSGTGEQYF.

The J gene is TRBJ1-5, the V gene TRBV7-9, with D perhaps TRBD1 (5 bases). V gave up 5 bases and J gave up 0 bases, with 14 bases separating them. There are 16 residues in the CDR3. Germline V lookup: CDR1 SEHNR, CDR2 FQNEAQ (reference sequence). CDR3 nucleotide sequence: TGTGCCAGCAGCGAACAGGCGGGAGATAGCAATCAGCCCCAGCATTTT. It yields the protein CASSEQAGDSNQPQHF.

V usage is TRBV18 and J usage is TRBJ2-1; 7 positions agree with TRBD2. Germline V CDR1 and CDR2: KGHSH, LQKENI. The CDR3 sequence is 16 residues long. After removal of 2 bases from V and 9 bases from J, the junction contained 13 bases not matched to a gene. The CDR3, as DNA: TGTGCCAGCTCACCAAATGGAGGGGCGGGAGAAATTGAGCAGTTCTTC. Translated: CASSPNGGAGEIEQFF. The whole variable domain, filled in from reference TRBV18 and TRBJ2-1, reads NAGVMQNPRHLVRRRGQEARLRCSPMKGHSHVYWYRQLPEEGLKFMVYLQKENIIDESGMPKERFSAEFPKEGPSILRIQQVVRGDSAAYFCASSPNGGAGEIEQFFGPGTRLTVL.

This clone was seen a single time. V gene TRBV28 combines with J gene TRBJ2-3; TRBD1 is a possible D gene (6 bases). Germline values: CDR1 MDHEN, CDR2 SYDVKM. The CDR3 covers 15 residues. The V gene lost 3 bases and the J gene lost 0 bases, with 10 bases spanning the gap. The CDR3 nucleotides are TGTGCCAGCAGTTTTTTGGACAGCAGCACAGATACGCAGTATTTT. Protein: CASSFLDSSTDTQYF.

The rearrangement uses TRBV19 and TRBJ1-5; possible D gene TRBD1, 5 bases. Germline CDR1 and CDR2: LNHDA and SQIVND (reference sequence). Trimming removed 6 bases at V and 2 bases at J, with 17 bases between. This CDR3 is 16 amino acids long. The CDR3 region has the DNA TGTGCCAGTAGGGGGAGTCTAAGAGGGGGCAATCAGCCCCAGCATTTT. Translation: CASRGSLRGGNQPQHF. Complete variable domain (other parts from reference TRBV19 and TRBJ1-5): DGGITQSPKYLFRKEGQNVTLSCEQNLNHDAMYWYRQDPGQGLRLIYYSQIVNDFQKGDIAEGYSVSREKKESFPLTVTSAQKNPTAFYLCASRGSLRGGNQPQHFGDGTRLSIL.